This is a list of T cell receptor beta chains from one sample in a study of control samples from healthy donors and cancer patients. The protocol was immunoSEQ multiplex PCR, while the TCRdb copy is restricted to in-frame clones and leaves out a portion. The sample carries about 15,000 clones, approximately 77% recorded once. Input material: formalin-fixed, paraffin-embedded tissue. These receptor sequences come from a female donor with lung cancer. Both conserved end residues are part of each CDR3. A D gene is named only where the DNA matches it firmly. Some rows have no size entry. The others give once, few or many, or a class for an expanded clone.

TRBJ1-1 | TRBV6-6 | few | - | CASSPKRFGEAFF | TGTGCCAGCAGCCCCAAGAGGTTTGGTGAAGCTTTCTTT
TRBJ2-3 | TRBV4-2 | - | - | CASSQESEGRGSDTQYF | TGTGCCAGCAGCCAAGAGTCGGAAGGGCGAGGCTCCGATACGCAGTATTTT
TRBJ2-6 | TRBV15 | - | - | CATRDGISGANVLTF | TGTGCCACCAGGGATGGGATCTCTGGGGCCAACGTCCTGACTTTC
TRBJ2-6 | TRBV30 | - | TRBD1 | CAWNGQGTGANVLTF | TGTGCCTGGAATGGACAGGGAACGGGGGCCAACGTCCTGACTTTC
TRBJ2-3 | TRBV7-9 | - | - | CASSPVGTLSTDTQYF | TGTGCCAGCAGCCCGGTCGGGACTTTAAGCACAGATACGCAGTATTTT
TRBJ2-4 | TRBV3-1/TRBV3-2 | - | TRBD1 | CASSQPTTSPGGIQYF | TGTGCCAGCAGCCAACCCACTACTAGTCCAGGGGGCATTCAGTACTTC
TRBJ1-5 | TRBV7-8 | - | - | CASSLGRNNQPQHF | TGTGCCAGCAGCTTAGGGAGGAACAATCAGCCCCAGCATTTT
TRBJ2-5 | TRBV9 | - | - | CASSTTPWGWETQYF | TGTGCCAGCAGCACGACGCCGTGGGGGTGGGAGACCCAGTACTTC
TRBJ1-2 | TRBV19 | - | TRBD1 | CASSIEGQGVYGYTF | TGTGCCAGTAGTATTGAGGGACAGGGGGTGTATGGCTACACCTTC
TRBJ1-4 | TRBV4-3 | - | - | CASSQGAGSEKLFF | TGCGCCAGCAGCCAAGGAGCAGGATCCGAAAAACTGTTTTTT
TRBJ2-5 | TRBV9 | few | - | CASSSPRGAGVETQYF | TGTGCCAGCAGCTCCCCCCGGGGGGCAGGGGTGGAGACCCAGTACTTC
TRBJ2-5 | TRBV5-1 | - | TRBD1 | CASSPGQSQETQYF | TGCGCCAGCAGCCCGGGACAGAGCCAAGAGACCCAGTACTTC
TRBJ1-1 | TRBV11-2 | - | - | CASNSWGTNTEAFF | TGTGCCAGCAATTCTTGGGGGACGAACACTGAAGCTTTCTTT
TRBJ2-3 | TRBV4-1 | - | - | CASSQVQGNLFTDTQYF | TGCGCCAGCAGCCAAGTTCAAGGGAACCTCTTCACAGATACGCAGTATTTT
TRBJ2-1 | TRBV3-1/TRBV3-2 | - | - | CASSPGNEQFF | TGTGCCAGCAGCCCCGGTAATGAGCAGTTCTTC
TRBJ2-7 | TRBV6-1 | once | - | CASSEMKGYEQYF | TGTGCCAGCAGTGAAATGAAGGGCTACGAGCAGTACTTC
TRBJ2-7 | TRBV18 | - | - | CASSPLRSAGQPNYEQYF | TGTGCCAGCTCACCACTTCGATCGGCAGGCCAGCCCAACTACGAGCAGTACTTC
TRBJ1-5 | TRBV27 | - | - | CASSLSLPGSNQPQHF | TGTGCCAGCAGTTTATCACTCCCAGGTAGCAATCAGCCCCAGCATTTT
TRBJ2-3 | TRBV6-4 | medium-sized | TRBD1 | CASSDSSTGADTQYF | TGTGCCAGCAGTGACTCCTCGACAGGGGCAGATACGCAGTATTTT
TRBJ1-2 | TRBV7-2 | - | TRBD1 | CASSQDRTGTGGYTF | TGTGCCAGCAGCCAAGACCGGACAGGGACTGGAGGCTACACCTTC
TRBJ2-2 | TRBV4-1 | - | - | CASSQDKALAVNTGELFF | TGCGCCAGCAGCCAAGATAAGGCGTTAGCGGTTAACACCGGGGAGCTGTTTTTT
TRBJ2-7 | TRBV11-2 | - | TRBD1 | CASSPDRGEQYF | TGTGCCAGCAGCCCCGACAGGGGCGAGCAGTACTTC
TRBJ1-4 | TRBV7-2 | - | - | CASSPSPFRAPREKLFF | TGTGCCAGCAGCCCATCCCCATTCCGGGCTCCTAGGGAAAAACTGTTTTTT
TRBJ1-1 | TRBV5-1 | - | - | CASRTPGGGANTEAFF | TGCGCCAGCAGGACCCCCGGGGGGGGAGCTAACACTGAAGCTTTCTTT
TRBJ2-1 | TRBV15 | - | - | CATSREEGYYNEQFF | TGTGCCACCAGCAGAGAGGAGGGGTACTACAATGAGCAGTTCTTC
TRBJ1-6 | TRBV6-2/TRBV6-3 | - | TRBD1 | CASSKQGRSPLHF | TGTGCCAGCAGCAAACAGGGGCGATCACCCCTCCACTTT
TRBJ2-1 | TRBV3-1/TRBV3-2 | once | TRBD2 | CASSRTSGNNEQFF | TGTGCCAGCAGCCGGACTAGCGGTAACAATGAGCAGTTCTTC
TRBJ2-1 | TRBV3-1/TRBV3-2 | - | - | CASSQSRIGRRFYNEQFF | TGTGCCAGCAGCCAATCAAGAATTGGGAGGAGGTTCTACAATGAGCAGTTCTTC
TRBJ2-7 | TRBV2 | - | - | CASRGEGDEQYF | TGTGCCAGCAGAGGGGAAGGGGACGAGCAGTACTTC
TRBJ2-1 | TRBV23-1 | - | TRBD1 | CASSQLRTGKYNEQFF | TGCGCCAGCAGTCAACTGAGGACAGGGAAATACAATGAGCAGTTCTTC
TRBJ2-6 | TRBV15 | - | - | CATSKEAGANVLTF | TGTGCCACCAGCAAGGAGGCTGGGGCCAACGTCCTGACTTTC
TRBJ1-2 | TRBV5-4 | - | - | CASSLGGGTRTGGYTF | TGTGCCAGCAGCTTGGGTGGAGGGACGCGGACGGGCGGCTACACCTTC
TRBJ1-6 | TRBV5-1 | - | - | CASSSRTDYNSPLHF | TGCGCCAGCAGCTCCAGGACAGACTATAATTCACCCCTCCACTTT
TRBJ1-2 | TRBV5-1 | - | - | CASSLDNNYGYTF | TGCGCCAGCAGCTTGGACAATAACTATGGCTACACCTTC
TRBJ2-7 | TRBV18 | - | TRBD1 | CASSPGGQGLYEQYF | TGTGCCAGCTCGCCCGGGGGACAGGGTTTGTACGAGCAGTACTTC
TRBJ1-5 | TRBV4-1 | - | - | CASSQVATYQPQHF | TGCGCCAGCAGCCAAGTTGCCACTTATCAGCCCCAGCATTTT
TRBJ1-1 | TRBV4-2 | - | - | CASKGNTEAFF | TGTGCCAGCAAAGGGAACACTGAAGCTTTCTTT
TRBJ2-1 | TRBV10-3 | - | TRBD2 | CAISESRLADLGNEQFF | TGTGCCATCAGTGAGTCGAGACTAGCGGACTTAGGGAATGAGCAGTTCTTC
TRBJ2-1 | TRBV11-1 | - | - | CASERQLKNEQFF | TGTGCCAGTGAGAGACAGCTAAAGAATGAGCAGTTCTTC
TRBJ2-5 | TRBV7-2 | - | TRBD2 | CASSRTLTSGQETQYF | TGTGCCAGCAGCCGGACCCTGACTAGCGGTCAAGAGACCCAGTACTTC
TRBJ2-1 | TRBV7-7 | - | TRBD2 | CASSLTSSGGEYNEQFF | TGTGCTAGCAGCTTAACCTCTAGCGGGGGGGAGTACAATGAGCAGTTCTTC
TRBJ2-7 | TRBV19 | - | TRBD2 | CASSRGGAYEQYF | TGTGCCAGTAGTAGGGGGGGGGCCTACGAGCAGTACTTC
TRBJ1-1 | TRBV5-1 | - | TRBD1 | CASSSPDRWGTEAFF | TGCGCCAGCAGCTCCCCGGACAGGTGGGGGACTGAAGCTTTCTTT
TRBJ1-6 | TRBV5-1 | few | - | CASSLLGLNSPLHF | TGCGCCAGCAGCTTGTTGGGCCTTAATTCACCCCTCCACTTT
TRBJ1-5 | TRBV10-3 | - | - | CAISGGQGSNQPQHF | TGTGCCATCAGTGGAGGCCAGGGGAGTAATCAGCCCCAGCATTTT
TRBJ1-1 | TRBV27 | once | - | CASSWLQGGTEAFF | TGTGCCAGCAGCTGGCTACAGGGAGGGACTGAAGCTTTCTTT
TRBJ1-2 | TRBV14 | few | - | CASSPTDYGYTF | TGTGCCAGCAGTCCGACAGACTATGGCTACACCTTC
TRBJ2-7 | TRBV21-1 | - | - | CASSKVGQPSYEQYF | TGTGCCAGCAGCAAAGTGGGCCAACCCTCCTACGAGCAGTACTTC
TRBJ1-6 | TRBV25-1 | few | - | CASSEFYKPLHF | TGTGCCAGCAGTGAATTTTACAAACCCCTCCACTTT
TRBJ2-3 | TRBV3-1/TRBV3-2 | - | TRBD2 | CASSPTGTSGRLDTQYF | TGTGCCAGCAGCCCGACAGGGACTAGCGGGAGGTTAGATACGCAGTATTTT
TRBJ2-2 | TRBV5-1 | - | - | CASSLKDLRGGLSTGELFF | TGCGCCAGCAGCTTGAAGGACCTTCGAGGGGGGCTTTCTACCGGGGAGCTGTTTTTT